This T cell receptor (beta chain) was retrieved from a study of blood T cells in healthy people across ages. Donation came from healthy Caucasian individuals in Russia who were aged about 6 to 90. V was clipped by 6 bases and J by 0 bases, with 11 bases between them. The germline V gene encodes CDR1 DFQATT and CDR2 SNEGSKA (reference sequence). The CDR3 covers 13 residues. A sample-barcoded 5' primer and a J-beta primer mix were used in a second PCR of about 7 to 11 cycles. Via MiXCR, TCRdb re-called the 5' RACE reads, giving one row per CDR3 protein. This sample carries almost 800,000 distinct CDR3 sequences, about three fifths of them seen once, and the ten largest clones take around 20%.

Sequenced input: blood. The V call is TRBV20-1, the J call TRBJ1-2, with D possibly being TRBD1 (6 bases). The origin of this receptor is a man aged 30 to 45 in good health. The CDR3 region has the DNA TGCAGTGCAACACAGGGACCTAACTATGGCTACACCTTC. Protein: CSATQGPNYGYTF.